Included here is one T cell receptor (beta chain) sequence, with context. The library came from three nested PCR rounds adapted from ARM-PCR protocols. Each CDR3 protein is one row after TCRdb ran MiXCR on the multiplex PCR reads. The table records 95,000 to 150,000 distinct CDR3 sequences, about 66% of them present only once. No cell sorting was done before RNA was extracted from the tissue. CDR3 length: 13 amino acids. Germline V gene sequence: CDR1 DFQATT, CDR2 SNEGSKA (reference sequence). The data originate from a study of tumor and adjacent non-tumor tissue in lung cancer. Input material: lung tumor tissue. This sequence joins TRBV20-1 and TRBJ1-2; 7 nucleotides line up with TRBD1. This clonotype was sampled from a man aged 25 to 40 with non-small cell lung cancer. The CDR3: CRAPGQSNYGYTF. For the CDR3, the DNA is TGCAGGGCGCCGGGACAGTCTAACTATGGCTACACCTTC.